The sample holds one count of the clone carrying this T cell receptor (beta chain). Its specificity is not known. With V trimmed by 2 bases and J by 1 base, 9 bases remained unmatched. Germline V gene lookup returns CDR1 MNHNS and CDR2 SASEGT. CDR3 length equals 17 residues. This record comes from a study of cytomegalovirus exposure and HLA in healthy donors. PCR primers comprised 60 Vbeta and 13 Jbeta primers. The protocol was immunoSEQ multiplex PCR, while the TCRdb copy is restricted to in-frame clones and leaves out a portion. This sample has about 170,000 clones, with over 75% found just once. Study-level findings and limits: Follow-up analysis later connected one missense variant in DCLRE1C with trimming of TCR beta V- and J-genes. Data from an earlier analysis indicated that most TCR beta V segments were productive either about 87% or about 30% of the time.

This chain links TRBV6-1 with TRBJ2-7; the match to TRBD1 covers 9 bases. This TCR was recovered from a male donor in good health and CMV-seronegative. The specimen sequenced was PBMCs. CDR3 in DNA: TGTGCCAGCAGTGAATGGTATGGACAGGGGCTTTCCTACGAGCAGTACTTC. It yields the protein CASSEWYGQGLSYEQYF.